This T cell receptor (beta chain) was profiled in a study of T cells of healthy individuals. CDR1 SQVTM and CDR2 ANQGSEA come from the germline V gene. V gave up 5 bases and J gave up 7 bases, with 15 bases separating them. This CDR3 is built from 14 residues. TCRdb redid the calling of the 5' RACE reads with MiXCR, one entry per CDR3 protein. Here the sample spans some 100,000 distinct CDR3 sequences, roughly 15% being singletons. The rearrangement links TRBV29-1 to TRBJ1-6, with D perhaps matching TRBD1 (6 bases). The sequence came from a human donor in good health. The CDR3 bases are TGCAGCGTTAAAACGCCAGGGGACAATTCACCCCTCCACTTT. This sequence encodes CSVKTPGDNSPLHF.